The 19 T cell receptor beta chains reported below all come from one sample, sequenced in a study of blood T cell repertoires in COVID-19. TCRdb keeps only in-frame clones here, not all; method: immunoSEQ multiplex PCR. The sample holds 250,000 to 350,000 clones, more than 85% seen once. The sequencing input was peripheral blood. These receptors came from a man aged 25-40 years with acute or convalescent COVID-19.

CDR3 residues: CASSFVSGPHPNEQFF. The DNA of the CDR3 is TGCGCCAGCAGCTTTGTTTCAGGGCCCCACCCCAATGAGCAGTTCTTC. The chain couples TRBV5-1 to TRBJ2-1; D may be TRBD1 (5 bases). Deletions cut 2 bases from V and 6 bases from J, with 18 bases between. Per germline, CDR1 SGHRS and CDR2 YFSETQ. The CDR3 runs to 16 residues.

This clone is medium-sized within its sample. V and J are TRBV12-2 and TRBJ1-2. TRBV12-2 counts as a pseudogene. There are 15 residues in the CDR3. Here the CDR3 DNA reads TGTGCAAGTCGCTTGGGAGGGGCAAAGCCTTATGGCTACACCTTC. Amino acid sequence: CASRLGGAKPYGYTF.

The genes are TRBV2 and TRBJ2-1, with D possibly matching TRBD1 (6 bases). V was clipped by 6 bases and J by 10 bases, with 19 bases between them. The germline CDR1 and CDR2 sequences are SNHLY and FYNNEI. The CDR3 has 14 amino acids. In DNA form, the CDR3 reads TGTGCCAGCAGAGGGGACACCCACGCCTTAGAGCAGTTCTTC. Translated: CASRGDTHALEQFF. Based on the CDR3 plus reference TRBV2 and TRBJ2-1, the full variable domain is EPEVTQTPSHQVTQMGQEVILRCVPISNHLYFYWYRQILGQKVEFLVSFYNNEISEKSEIFDDQFSVERPDGSNFTLKIRSTKLEDSAMYFCASRGDTHALEQFFGPGTRLTVL.

This chain uses TRBV29-1 with TRBJ2-3; D is perhaps TRBD2 (6 bases). The CDR3 contains 12 residues. Germline V gene sequence: CDR1 SQVTM, CDR2 ANQGSEA. V gave up 3 bases and J gave up 6 bases, with 10 bases separating them. The CDR3 nucleotides read TGCAGCGTTGACGGTAGCGGTGATACGCAGTATTTT. Translating it yields CSVDGSGDTQYF.

The chain recombines TRBV3-1 (or the pseudogene TRBV3-2) with TRBJ1-1; D might be TRBD1 (6 bases). CDR3 size: 16 residues. V lost 4 bases, J lost 10 bases, and 25 bases lay in between. Germline assignment: CDR1 LGHDT and CDR2 YNNKEL (reference sequence). Written as DNA, the CDR3 is TGTGCCAGCAGCCCGGCAAGGGGGTACCATGAACAGGGAGCTTTCTTT. It specifies CASSPARGYHEQGAFF.

The chain is built from TRBV9 and TRBJ2-3; D perhaps matches TRBD2 (6 bases). Germline V gene lookup returns CDR1 SGDLS and CDR2 YYNGEE. The CDR3 runs to 16 residues. V was trimmed by 0 bases and J by 5 bases, leaving 16 bases between them. CDR3 bases: TGTGCCAGCAGCGTAGCTCCACGGGAGAGTGGAGATACGCAGTATTTT. The encoded protein is CASSVAPRESGDTQYF.

The chain couples TRBV7-3 to TRBJ2-3, with 12 bases aligning to TRBD2. Germline-derived CDR1 and CDR2 are SGHTA and FQGTGA. Unmatched junction bases numbered 3, after V lost 5 bases and J lost 6 bases. This CDR3 comprises 14 residues. The CDR3 region has the DNA TGTGCCAGCAGCGCTAGCGGGGGGGCGGATACGCAGTATTTT. Its protein is CASSASGGADTQYF. The full variable domain, with the rest looked up from reference TRBV7-3 and TRBJ2-3, is GAGVSQTPSNKVTEKGKYVELRCDPISGHTALYWYRQSLGQGPEFLIYFQGTGAADDSGLPNDRFFAVRPEGSVSTLKIQRTERGDSAVYLCASSASGGADTQYFGPGTRLTVL.

This clone was picked up one time. V and J are TRBV7-9 and TRBJ2-5, with 7 bases aligning to TRBD1. Trimming removed 3 bases from V and 5 bases from J; junction bases left unmatched: 6. In germline, CDR1 is SEHNR, CDR2 FQNEAQ (reference sequence). The length of the CDR3 is 14 residues. This CDR3 reads CASSFDRDKETQYF. CDR3 in DNA: TGTGCCAGCAGCTTTGACAGGGACAAGGAGACCCAGTACTTC. Looking up the rest from reference TRBV7-9 and TRBJ2-5 gives the full variable domain: DTGVSQNPRHKITKRGQNVTFRCDPISEHNRLYWYRQTLGQGPEFLTYFQNEAQLEKSRLLSDRFSAERPKGSFSTLEIQRTEQGDSAMYLCASSFDRDKETQYFGPGTRLLVL.

This clone was detected once. The V and J genes are TRBV2 and TRBJ1-2; the D is unclear. The CDR3 is 15 amino acids. Germline V gene sequence: CDR1 SNHLY, CDR2 FYNNEI. V gave up 8 bases and J gave up 0 bases, with 16 bases separating them. The CDR3 coding sequence is TGTGCCAGCGGGAGAGTAGAGTTAGCTAACTATGGCTACACCTTC. Its translation is CASGRVELANYGYTF.

V and J are TRBV11-3 and TRBJ2-1, with TRBD2 as a possible D gene (5 bases). Trimming removed 6 bases from V and 11 bases from J, with 17 bases in between. The CDR3 is 13 amino acids. Germline lookup yields CDR1 SGHNT and CDR2 YENEEA. The chain's CDR3 is CASRRDGREKQFF. The DNA of the CDR3 is TGTGCCAGCAGACGAGACGGACGGGAAAAGCAGTTCTTC.

A few counts support this clone. This rearrangement joins TRBV10-3 to TRBJ1-2, with TRBD1 as a possible D gene (5 bases). Trimming shortened V by 6 bases and J by 8 bases, and 19 bases separated the two germline ends. This CDR3 region has 14 residues. CDR1 and CDR2 from the germline V gene are ENHRY and SYGVKD. CDR3 in DNA: TGTGCCATCAGAAGGGACGGGGGAACCTTGGGCTACACCTTC. It specifies CAIRRDGGTLGYTF.

The chain carries TRBV9 and TRBJ2-7; a possible D gene is TRBD2 (6 bases). CDR1 SGDLS and CDR2 YYNGEE come from the germline V gene. Trimming removed 0 bases from V and 11 bases from J, with 9 bases in between. This CDR3 comprises 11 residues. CDR3 residues: CASSVVWGEYF. For the CDR3, the DNA is TGTGCCAGCAGCGTAGTATGGGGGGAGTACTTC.

J is TRBJ1-2 and V is TRBV10-3; D is possibly TRBD1 (5 bases). V was cut by 6 bases and J by 6 bases, with 11 bases left in between. The CDR3 sequence is 12 residues long. The germline V gene encodes CDR1 ENHRY and CDR2 SYGVKD. Here the CDR3 reads CAISPREDGYTF. CDR3 in DNA: TGTGCCATCAGCCCCAGGGAGGATGGCTACACCTTC.

The gene calls are TRBV20-1 and TRBJ1-5; 12 positions match TRBD1. This CDR3 comprises 14 residues. In germline, CDR1 is DFQATT, CDR2 SNEGSKA (reference sequence). Trimming removed 3 bases from V and 7 bases from J; junction bases left unmatched: 4. As DNA, the CDR3 is TGCAGTGCTAGTCCGGGACAGGGGGCCCAGCCCCAGCATTTT. Encoded protein: CSASPGQGAQPQHF.

The V call is TRBV27, the J call TRBJ1-1, with 9 positions matching TRBD1. The germline CDR1 and CDR2 sequences are MNHEY and SMNVEV (reference sequence). The CDR3 length is 15 residues. V gave up 5 bases and J gave up 6 bases; unmatched junction bases: 10. In nucleotides, the CDR3 is TGTGCCAGCAGTAGCGGGACAGGGTGGACCGCTGAAGCTTTCTTT. Amino acid sequence: CASSSGTGWTAEAFF.

This clone was seen more than once but under ten times. This sequence joins TRBV3-1 (or the pseudogene TRBV3-2) and TRBJ2-1; possible D gene TRBD2, 6 bases. V was shortened by 4 bases and J by 0 bases, with 13 bases between the two germline ends. The CDR3 contains 16 residues. The germline V gene has CDR1 LGHDT and CDR2 YNNKEL (reference sequence). CDR3 in DNA: TGTGCCAGCAGCCCACGTAGCGGAAGCTCCTACAATGAGCAGTTCTTC. The encoded protein is CASSPRSGSSYNEQFF.

The V gene is TRBV5-1, the J gene TRBJ1-2; D gene ambiguous. CDR3 length: 13 residues. Germline CDR1 SGHRS, CDR2 YFSETQ. V lost 0 bases and J 5 bases, leaving 8 bases between the germline ends. CDR3 DNA: TGCGCCAGCAGCTTGGCCGGAGAGTATGGCTACACCTTC. It specifies CASSLAGEYGYTF.

J is TRBJ2-4 and V is TRBV28, with 9 positions matching TRBD2. The CDR3 contains 17 residues. Germline V gene data show CDR1 as MDHEN and CDR2 as SYDVKM. The trim removed 6 bases at V and 1 base at J, leaving 10 bases unmatched. The CDR3 DNA is TGTGCCAGCAGAAGACTAGCGGTGCCGTCGGCCAAAAACATTCAGTACTTC. Its translation is CASRRLAVPSAKNIQYF.

This rearrangement joins TRBV3-1 (or the pseudogene TRBV3-2) to TRBJ2-5; 9 bases are a match to TRBD1. The CDR3 covers 16 residues. After removal of 3 bases from V and 4 bases from J, the junction contained 9 bases not matched to a gene. Looked up from germline, CDR1 is LGHDT and CDR2 is YNNKEL (reference sequence). The CDR3 DNA sequence: TGTGCCAGCAGCCAGCCTAAGACAGGGGGGGGAGAGACCCAGTACTTC. Translation gives CASSQPKTGGGETQYF.